This T cell receptor beta chain came from a study of regulatory T cells in long-lasting Graves disease. Study observations and caveats: With a small sample size, accuracy may have been reduced.

The TCR beta library used iRepertoire HTBI primers with Arm-PCR amplification of CDR3. Each CDR3 protein is one row after TCRdb ran MiXCR on the multiplex PCR reads. The profile covers about 470,000 distinct CDR3 sequences, with around 21% appearing a single time and less than 9% taken by the ten largest. This CDR3 contains 12 residues. Germline V CDR1 and CDR2: SQVTM, ANQGSEA. The V and J ends lost 6 bases and 2 bases respectively, with 11 bases between them. Time point of the sample: persistent/refractory GD, antithyroid drugs over 5 years with positive TRAb. RNA extracted from PBMCs served as the sequencing template. This clonotype was recorded at least ten times. Its antigen is as yet unknown.

The genes are TRBV29-1 and TRBJ2-7; D possibly matches TRBD1 or TRBD2 (5 bases each). The TCR comes from a female donor with Graves disease. The sequenced sample was peripheral blood mononuclear cells (PBMCs), obtained when the disease was refractory, from a patient treated with antithyroid drugs. The CDR3 is CSVLTGPYEQYF. The DNA of the CDR3 is TGCAGCGTGCTGACGGGACCCTACGAGCAGTACTTC.